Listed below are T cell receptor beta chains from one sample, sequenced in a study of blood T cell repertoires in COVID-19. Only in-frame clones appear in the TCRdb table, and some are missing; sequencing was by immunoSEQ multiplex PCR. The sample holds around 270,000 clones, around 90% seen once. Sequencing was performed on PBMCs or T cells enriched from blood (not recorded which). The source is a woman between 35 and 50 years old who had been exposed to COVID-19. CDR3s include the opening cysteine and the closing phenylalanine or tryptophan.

cdr3_aa: CASSQGQGFGGELFF
v_call: TRBV7-9

cdr3_aa: CASSIGAGPGNKQFF
v_call: TRBV19

cdr3_aa: CASSLGGVGNQPQHF
v_call: TRBV7-9

cdr3_aa: CASSSGLTNNEQFF
v_call: TRBV7-3

cdr3_aa: CASSSNPAGYSYEQYF
v_call: TRBV5-6

cdr3_aa: CASSLPGGNGYTF
v_call: TRBV7-9

cdr3_aa: CASREERGSWYGYTF
v_call: TRBV2

cdr3_aa: CASSLAGPGSKFF
v_call: TRBV3-1/TRBV3-2

cdr3_aa: CASSLVHTEAFF
v_call: TRBV6-2/TRBV6-3

cdr3_aa: CATSDGDRDTGELFF
v_call: TRBV24-1

cdr3_aa: CASSFNYNEQFF
v_call: TRBV11-2

cdr3_aa: CASGGAHNTEAFF
v_call: TRBV5-1

cdr3_aa: CASSPTGVNYGYTF
v_call: TRBV19

cdr3_aa: CASRYQQVPYGYTF
v_call: TRBV28

cdr3_aa: CASSLGAGGVETQYF
v_call: TRBV11-2

cdr3_aa: CADRTGGNSPLHF
v_call: TRBV2

cdr3_aa: CSVEGAAGNTIYF
v_call: TRBV29-1

cdr3_aa: CATSDLRAGGASTQYF
v_call: TRBV24-1

cdr3_aa: CASSDIFGTPKEHYEQYF
v_call: TRBV6-4

cdr3_aa: CASSLRGRGSPLHF
v_call: TRBV27

cdr3_aa: CASSFTRDRINSPLHF
v_call: TRBV7-8

cdr3_aa: CAISESGQRKHYGYTF
v_call: TRBV10-3

cdr3_aa: CASSLGSDTNTEAFF
v_call: TRBV4-3

cdr3_aa: CASSLGLAGVYEQYF
v_call: TRBV7-9

cdr3_aa: CASSFTAGGFNEQFF
v_call: TRBV27

cdr3_aa: CASSLTSGANNEQFF
v_call: TRBV5-4

cdr3_aa: CASSPTSGTTNYGYTF
v_call: TRBV5-6

cdr3_aa: CASKSYEGPEDTQYF
v_call: TRBV2